A single sample gave rise to the 24 T cell receptor beta chains below, sequenced in a study of cytomegalovirus exposure and HLA in healthy donors. Use of 60 Vbeta and 13 Jbeta primers characterized the PCR. Method: immunoSEQ multiplex PCR; TCRdb's copy keeps in-frame clones and lacks some. The sample carries about 170,000 clones, about 85% recorded once. Input material: PBMCs. The receptors shown here come from a man under 40 in good health and CMV-seropositive.

This clone has a handful of counts. V and J are TRBV5-6 and TRBJ2-7, with 7 bases fitting TRBD1. Losses at the gene ends were 0 bases for V and 9 bases for J; bases not matched to a gene: 6. This CDR3 has 13 amino acids. Germline V gives CDR1 SGHDT, CDR2 YYEEEE. CDR3 sequence: CASSLGDSLRQYF. The CDR3 bases are TGTGCCAGCAGCTTGGGGGACAGCCTTAGGCAGTACTTC.

The J gene is TRBJ1-4, the V gene TRBV2; 10 nucleotides match TRBD1. Trimming removed 7 bases from V and 7 bases from J; junction bases left unmatched: 6. Germline V gene lookup returns CDR1 SNHLY and CDR2 FYNNEI. CDR3 length equals 14 residues. The CDR3 nucleotides are TGTGCCAGCACCAAGACAGGGGGCAGTGAAAAACTGTTTTTT. This encodes CASTKTGGSEKLFF. The full variable domain, in which reference TRBV2 and TRBJ1-4 provide the parts outside the CDR3, is EPEVTQTPSHQVTQMGQEVILRCVPISNHLYFYWYRQILGQKVEFLVSFYNNEISEKSEIFDDQFSVERPDGSNFTLKIRSTKLEDSAMYFCASTKTGGSEKLFFGSGTQLSVL.

The J gene is TRBJ2-5, the V gene TRBV7-2, with D possibly matching TRBD1 (5 bases). The germline V gene has CDR1 SGHTA and CDR2 FQGNSA. V shed 5 bases and J shed 1 base, with 8 bases lying between them. The CDR3 length is 13 residues. CDR3 protein: CASSIGAQETQYF. In DNA, the CDR3 is TGTGCCAGCAGCATTGGGGCCCAAGAGACCCAGTACTTC.

The chain employs TRBV27 and TRBJ1-1, with no clear D. The V gene lost 6 bases and the J gene lost 10 bases, with 15 bases spanning the gap. The length of the CDR3 is 12 residues. Germline-derived CDR1 and CDR2 are MNHEY and SMNVEV (reference sequence). DNA of the CDR3: TGTGCCAGCAGGGCCGGGTATGAAGTAGCTTTCTTT. As protein: CASRAGYEVAFF.

The chain uses TRBV4-1 and TRBJ2-1; TRBD2 is a possible D gene (5 bases). Germline V gene lookup returns CDR1 MGHRA and CDR2 YSYEKL. Trimming took off 0 bases at V and 9 bases at J, with 15 bases between the two ends. This CDR3 has 15 residues. The CDR3 spells CASSQEPSFSGEQFF. CDR3 DNA: TGCGCCAGCAGCCAAGAACCTAGCTTTAGTGGTGAGCAGTTCTTC.

The V gene is TRBV30, the J gene TRBJ1-5, with TRBD1 identical over 7 bases. The CDR3 contains 15 residues. V lost 3 bases and J lost 3; bases outside the gene matches: 8. The germline gives CDR1 GTSNPN, CDR2 SVGIG (reference sequence). The CDR3 sequence: CAWSAGQVLNQPQHF. The CDR3 bases are TGTGCCTGGAGCGCAGGACAGGTTCTCAATCAGCCCCAGCATTTT.

This clone was detected once. The CDR3 spells CASSETTATGELFF. The CDR3 DNA sequence: TGTGCCAGCAGCGAGACTACGGCTACCGGGGAGCTGTTTTTT. The V and J genes are TRBV7-9 and TRBJ2-2, with D perhaps matching TRBD2 (5 bases). This CDR3 region has 14 residues. The V and J ends lost 5 bases and 5 bases respectively, with 12 bases between them. CDR1 and CDR2 from the germline V gene are SEHNR and FQNEAQ (reference sequence). The full variable domain, completed using reference TRBV7-9 and TRBJ2-2, is DTGVSQNPRHKITKRGQNVTFRCDPISEHNRLYWYRQTLGQGPEFLTYFQNEAQLEKSRLLSDRFSAERPKGSFSTLEIQRTEQGDSAMYLCASSETTATGELFFGEGSRLTVL.

The rearrangement joins TRBV7-9 to TRBJ2-3, with 10 bases that match TRBD1. The V gene end was trimmed by 5 bases and the J gene end by 1 base; junction bases not matched to a gene: 0. The CDR3 has 14 amino acids. Germline lookup yields CDR1 SEHNR and CDR2 FQNEAQ (reference sequence). This chain's CDR3 is CASSGQGGTDTQYF. The CDR3 DNA reads as TGTGCCAGCAGCGGACAGGGGGGCACAGATACGCAGTATTTT.

This rearrangement joins TRBV6-1 to TRBJ1-6; the D gene is possibly TRBD1 (6 bases). V lost 8 bases and J 6 bases, leaving 14 bases between the germline ends. The CDR3 runs 14 residues. From germline, CDR1 is MNHNS and CDR2 SASEGT. CDR3 DNA: TGTGCCAGCGTCCGGACAGCAATTAATTCACCCCTCCACTTT. This codes for CASVRTAINSPLHF.

The rearrangement links TRBV4-3 to TRBJ2-7; perhaps TRBD2 as D (6 bases). V lost 1 base and J 1 base, leaving 17 bases between the germline ends. This CDR3 comprises 17 residues. The germline V gene has CDR1 LGHNA and CDR2 YSLEER. The CDR3 is CASSQGHRDWGSYEQYF. CDR3 nucleotide sequence: TGCGCCAGCAGCCAAGGCCACCGGGACTGGGGGTCCTACGAGCAGTACTTC.

The V call is TRBV27, the J call TRBJ2-3; D uncertain. This CDR3 is 14 amino acids long. Per the germline V gene, CDR1 is MNHEY and CDR2 is SMNVEV (reference sequence). The ends were cut back, 0 bases at V and 0 bases at J, with 4 bases in the middle. CDR3 protein: CASSLSGSTDTQYF. In nucleotides, the CDR3 is TGTGCCAGCAGTTTATCCGGGAGCACAGATACGCAGTATTTT.

The CDR3 protein is CASSLQSALASYEQYF. The CDR3 DNA reads TGTGCCAGCAGCTTACAATCCGCGCTAGCGTCGTACGAGCAGTACTTC. This chain links TRBV5-4 with TRBJ2-7; TRBD2 is a possible D gene (6 bases). The CDR3 is 16 residues long. Trimming stripped 2 bases from V and 4 bases from J, with 19 bases between. The germline CDR1 and CDR2 sequences are SGHNT and YYREEE (reference sequence).

The V gene is TRBV18, the J gene TRBJ1-1; no definite D call. The length of the CDR3 is 12 residues. Per the germline V gene, CDR1 is KGHSH and CDR2 is LQKENI. The V and J ends lost 4 bases and 1 base respectively, with 4 bases between them. CDR3 sequence reads: CASSLQNTEAFF. CDR3 nucleotides: TGTGCCAGCTCACTACAGAACACTGAAGCTTTCTTT.

This clone was seen a few times. The rearrangement joins TRBV9 to TRBJ1-1; 7 nucleotides align to TRBD1. The CDR3 is 14 amino acids. The ends lost 4 bases at V and 4 bases at J; junction bases unmatched: 7. CDR1 is SGDLS, CDR2 YYNGEE, per germline. For the CDR3, the DNA is TGTGCCAGCAGCCCCCGCAGGGGGACCACTGAAGCTTTCTTT. Translated: CASSPRRGTTEAFF.

The chain has TRBV6-6 and TRBJ1-4; 7 bases are shared with TRBD1. This CDR3 spans 14 amino acids. Germline CDR1 MNHNY, CDR2 SVGAGI (reference sequence). Losses at the gene ends were 5 bases for V and 5 bases for J; bases not matched to a gene: 5. The CDR3 here is CASSPGGTNEKLFF. As DNA, the CDR3 is TGTGCCAGCAGTCCAGGGGGGACGAATGAAAAACTGTTTTTT.

The CDR3 loop reads CASSMVGSVNEQFF. As DNA, the CDR3 is TGTGCCAGTAGTATGGTGGGCTCAGTCAATGAGCAGTTCTTC. The V gene is TRBV19, the J gene TRBJ2-1; no definite D call. V was pared by 3 bases and J by 6 bases, with 12 bases between. This CDR3 comprises 14 residues. CDR1 LNHDA and CDR2 SQIVND come from the germline V gene (reference sequence).

Only a few counts were recorded for this clone. J is TRBJ1-4 and V is TRBV7-2, with 11 bases that match TRBD1. CDR3 length: 14 residues. The germline gives CDR1 SGHTA, CDR2 FQGNSA. V lost 5 bases and J lost 10; bases outside the gene matches: 6. This CDR3 reads CASSPGQGARKLFF. For the CDR3, the DNA is TGTGCCAGCAGCCCAGGACAGGGGGCTCGAAAACTGTTTTTT.

V and J are TRBV4-1 and TRBJ2-2; D call uncertain. CDR1 MGHRA and CDR2 YSYEKL come from the germline V gene. V lost 4 bases to trimming and J lost 2 bases, with 11 bases between them. The CDR3 has 15 amino acids. CDR3 region: CASSPETSNTGELFF. Here the CDR3 DNA reads TGCGCCAGCAGCCCGGAGACCAGCAACACCGGGGAGCTGTTTTTT.

The genes are TRBV10-3 and TRBJ2-7; D call uncertain. The germline V gene has CDR1 ENHRY and CDR2 SYGVKD. The CDR3 runs to 16 residues. Trimming shortened V by 10 bases and J by 0 bases, and 22 bases separated the two germline ends. CDR3 bases: TGTGCCAGTGCCCGACTGGGGAAGGCTAGCTCCTACGAGCAGTACGTC. This sequence encodes CASARLGKASSYEQYV.

The J gene is TRBJ2-5, the V gene TRBV18, with TRBD1 matching 7 bases. This CDR3 is 15 amino acids long. V gave up 2 bases and J gave up 2 bases; unmatched junction bases: 5. Germline V CDR1 and CDR2: KGHSH, LQKENI. The CDR3 DNA is TGTGCCAGCTCACCAATCCGGACAGGACAAGAGACCCAGTACTTC. This codes for CASSPIRTGQETQYF.

The J gene is TRBJ2-5, the V gene TRBV7-2; possibly TRBD1 for D (6 bases). The CDR3 runs to 13 residues. Germline CDR1 and CDR2: SGHTA and FQGNSA. V was cut by 7 bases and J by 5 bases, with 14 bases left in between. The CDR3 region is CASTIGGGETQYF. In DNA form, the CDR3 reads TGTGCCAGCACCATAGGGGGTGGGGAGACCCAGTACTTC.

The rearrangement uses TRBV30 and TRBJ2-2, with D perhaps matching TRBD2 (6 bases). Germline V gene sequence: CDR1 GTSNPN, CDR2 SVGIG (reference sequence). This CDR3 is 13 amino acids long. V lost 0 bases to trimming and J lost 7 bases, with 9 bases between them. The CDR3 is CAWSVGGDGELFF. As DNA, the CDR3 is TGTGCCTGGAGTGTGGGAGGCGACGGGGAGCTGTTTTTT.

The chain has TRBV11-2 and TRBJ2-2, with 9 bases lining up with TRBD2. Losses at the gene ends were 2 bases for V and 6 bases for J; bases not matched to a gene: 13. There are 18 residues in the CDR3. From germline, CDR1 is SGHAT and CDR2 FQNNGV. The DNA of the CDR3 is TGTGCCAGCAGCTTAAGTCCCCTTAGCGGGAGAGTTCCCGGGGAGCTGTTTTTT. It specifies CASSLSPLSGRVPGELFF. Complete variable domain (other parts from reference TRBV11-2 and TRBJ2-2): EAGVAQSPRYKIIEKRQSVAFWCNPISGHATLYWYQQILGQGPKLLIQFQNNGVVDDSQLPKDRFSAERLKGVDSTLKIQPAKLEDSAVYLCASSLSPLSGRVPGELFFGEGSRLTVL.

V is TRBV11-3 and J is TRBJ1-1; D call uncertain. Trimming pared 2 bases from V and 6 bases from J, leaving 10 bases between. The CDR3 spans 13 residues. Germline V gives CDR1 SGHNT, CDR2 YENEEA. The CDR3 loop reads CASSLKFGAEAFF. DNA of the CDR3: TGTGCCAGCAGCTTAAAATTCGGGGCTGAAGCTTTCTTT.